This T cell receptor beta chain was captured by sequencing in a study of T-cell reconstitution after alpha-beta-depleted transplantation in children. Unique molecular identifiers were used in preparing the TCRbeta library. TCRdb fed the PCR reads into MiXCR, producing one record per CDR3 protein. The profile covers 200,000 or so distinct CDR3 sequences, with about 6% appearing a single time and around 4.3% taken by the ten largest. This clonotype was seen at least ten times. The sequence was collected from a girl younger than two with combined immunodeficiency, due to receive a stem cell transplant. The sample here was PBMCs, taken before TCRalphabeta/CD19-depleted stem cell transplant.

The CDR3 DNA is TGTGCCACCAGTGATCCGGGACAGGGGTCAGATACGCAGTATTTT. Translation gives CATSDPGQGSDTQYF. The genes are TRBV24-1 and TRBJ2-3; 10 bases align to TRBD1. Trimming at V came to 3 bases and at J to 4 bases, leaving 3 bases not matched to a gene. The CDR3 contains 15 residues. CDR1 and CDR2 (germline): KGHDR, SFDVKD.